This T cell receptor beta chain appears in the sequencing data of a study of cytomegalovirus exposure and HLA in healthy donors. Study-level results: Among TCR beta chains, those listed as cytomegalovirus-associated numbered some 160. 87-base-pair reads could not separate some V segments, including TRBV6-2 and TRBV6-3.

Per germline, CDR1 SGHNT and CDR2 YYREEE (reference sequence). The CDR3 sequence is 14 residues long. V lost 4 bases, J lost 6 bases, and 17 bases lay in between. Regarding donors, all were healthy bone marrow donors. The primer mix had 60 Vbeta and 13 Jbeta primers. Clones were read by immunoSEQ multiplex PCR, and TCRdb kept only the in-frame ones, dropping some. The sample consists of some 200,000 clones, 55% to 75% of them appearing once. As to this clone: The target antigen is unknown.

The clonotype comes from a man aged 35-49 years in good health and CMV-seropositive. The V and J genes are TRBV5-4 and TRBJ2-7; D perhaps matches TRBD2 (5 bases). Sequenced: PBMCs. CDR3: CASSLPTGRGEQYF. DNA for the CDR3: TGTGCCAGCAGCCTACCCACCGGACGGGGCGAGCAGTACTTC.